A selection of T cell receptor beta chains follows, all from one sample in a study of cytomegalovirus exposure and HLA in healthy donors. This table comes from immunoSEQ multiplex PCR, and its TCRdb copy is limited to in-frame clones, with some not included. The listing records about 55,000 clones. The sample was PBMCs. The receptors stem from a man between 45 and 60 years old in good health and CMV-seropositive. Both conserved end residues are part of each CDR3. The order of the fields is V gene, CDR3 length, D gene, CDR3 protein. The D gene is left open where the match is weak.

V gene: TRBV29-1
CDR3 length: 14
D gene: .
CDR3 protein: CSVSGHEEAYEQYF

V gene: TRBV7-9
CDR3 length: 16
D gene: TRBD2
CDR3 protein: CASPLSNRGEGNIQYF

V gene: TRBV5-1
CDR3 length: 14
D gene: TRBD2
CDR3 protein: CASSSLAGAEEQYF

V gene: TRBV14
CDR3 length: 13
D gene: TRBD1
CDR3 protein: CASSQTGAGELFF

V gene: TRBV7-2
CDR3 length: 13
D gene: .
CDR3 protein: CASSFRVKQPQHF

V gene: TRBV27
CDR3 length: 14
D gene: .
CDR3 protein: CASSLDGGNTEAFF

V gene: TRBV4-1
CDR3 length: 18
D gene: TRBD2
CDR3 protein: CASSQDVGLAGGQETQYF

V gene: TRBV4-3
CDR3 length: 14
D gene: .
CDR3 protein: CASSQDITGNTIYF

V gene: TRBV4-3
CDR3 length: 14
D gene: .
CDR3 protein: CASSQEGGGNIQYF

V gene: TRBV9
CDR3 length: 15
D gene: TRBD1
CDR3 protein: CASSPTGAGANVLTF

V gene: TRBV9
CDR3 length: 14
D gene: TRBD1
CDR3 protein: CASTTGVDHTEAFF

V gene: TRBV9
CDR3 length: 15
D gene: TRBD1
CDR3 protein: CASSLGQGAPYEQYF

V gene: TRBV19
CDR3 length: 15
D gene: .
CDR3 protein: CASSFRQVGTGELFF

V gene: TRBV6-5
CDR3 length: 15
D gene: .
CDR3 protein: CASSSTVTGSQPQHF

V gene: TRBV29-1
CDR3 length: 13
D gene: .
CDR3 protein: CSVVGGPSDTQYF

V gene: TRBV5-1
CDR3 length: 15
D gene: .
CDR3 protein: CASSPVGGSTDTQYF

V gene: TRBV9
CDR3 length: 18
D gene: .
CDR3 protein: CASSVAATASSYNSPLHF

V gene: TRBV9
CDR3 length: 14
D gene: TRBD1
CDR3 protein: CASSAQGRSNEQYF

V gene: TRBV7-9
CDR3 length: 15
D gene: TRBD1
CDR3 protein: CASSLGGTGVTEAFF

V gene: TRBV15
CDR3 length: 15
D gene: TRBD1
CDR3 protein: CATSRTGGAGETQYF